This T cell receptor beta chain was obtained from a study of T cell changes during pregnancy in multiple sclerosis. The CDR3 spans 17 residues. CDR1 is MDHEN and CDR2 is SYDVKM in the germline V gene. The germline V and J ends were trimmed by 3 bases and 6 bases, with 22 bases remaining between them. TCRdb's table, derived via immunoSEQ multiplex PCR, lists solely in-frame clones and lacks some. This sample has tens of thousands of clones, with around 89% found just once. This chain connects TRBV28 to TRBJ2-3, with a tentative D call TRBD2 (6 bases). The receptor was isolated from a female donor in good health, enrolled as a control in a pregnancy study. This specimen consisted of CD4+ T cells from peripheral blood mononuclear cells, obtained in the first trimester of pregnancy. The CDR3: CASSLRGRSGSPDTQYF. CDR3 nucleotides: TGTGCCAGCAGTTTGCGGGGCCGGTCAGGGTCCCCGGATACGCAGTATTTT.